Sequencing of this T cell receptor (beta chain) was carried out in a study of cytomegalovirus exposure and HLA in healthy donors. V lost 2 bases to trimming and J lost 3 bases, with 8 bases between them. Germline-derived CDR1 and CDR2 are MNHNY and SVGAGI (reference sequence). The CDR3 totals 13 residues. Findings and limits, study-wide: The authors enumerated some 160 TCR beta chains as linked to cytomegalovirus. A few of the chains that were CMV-associated were confirmed in vitro to be specific for CMV antigens.

As regards this clone: Its antigen is unknown.

Using immunoSEQ multiplex PCR, the repertoire was profiled, and TCRdb retains in-frame clones only, with some absent. This table has approximately 110,000 clones, 85% to 95% appearing once. The sequencing input was PBMCs. This chain uses TRBV6-6 with TRBJ2-7; no clear D. The source of this sequence is a woman under 30 in good health and CMV-seronegative. CDR3 sequence: CASSYIGDYEQYF. In DNA form, the CDR3 reads TGTGCCAGCAGTTACATAGGAGACTACGAGCAGTACTTC.